This entry is about one T cell receptor beta chain. The antigen is not known. The record originates from a study of OX40 agonist ivuxolimab in advanced cancers. Overall study: Prior therapy, whether anti-PD-1, anti-PD-L1 or anti-CTLA-4, was allowed, and less than 45% had some. Overall study results and limits: Nonresponders included some who also had low normalized T-cell clonal expansion. The CD4+ and CD8+ T cells in the blood had expanded clonally by week 6 at 0.1 to 3.0 mg/kg.

Collection of blood occurred at baseline, at cycle 4 day 1, and at cycle 7 day 1. Trimming took off 4 bases at V and 6 bases at J, with 21 bases between the two ends. Germline CDR1 is MNHEY and CDR2 is SMNVEV (reference sequence). The CDR3 runs to 16 residues. The repertoire was sequenced with immunoSEQ multiplex PCR; TCRdb's copy has only in-frame clones and lacks some. In the table there are around 86,000 clones, around four fifths of which are singletons. The source of this sequence is an adult with an advanced solid tumor such as melanoma, head and neck, liver or kidney cancer. This rearrangement joins TRBV27 to TRBJ1-1; tentatively, D is TRBD1 (5 bases). The material was CD4+ or CD8+ T cells sorted from blood, obtained in a trial of the OX40 agonist ivuxolimab. CDR3 sequence (DNA): TGTGCCAGCAGTTCATTTGTGGTGGGTCAGGGATCTGAAGCTTTCTTT. This translates into CASSSFVVGQGSEAFF.